This T cell receptor (beta chain) was obtained from a study of blood T cell repertoires in COVID-19. Study summary: PBMCs, B-cell-depleted T cells, or T cells provided the cDNA or gDNA that made up the material.

Profiled with immunoSEQ multiplex PCR; TCRdb holds only in-frame clones, not every one. This sample has approximately 350,000 clones, with 90% to 95% found just once. CDR3 length: 12 amino acids. Trimming removed 6 bases from V and 5 bases from J, with 7 bases in between. Per germline, CDR1 MNHEY and CDR2 SMNVEV (reference sequence). Comment on this clone: Other DNA sequences in the same sample also yield this CDR3.

The sample comprised peripheral blood. The clonotype was recovered from a woman aged 18-29 years who had recovered from COVID-19. The chain links TRBV27 to TRBJ2-2; D not resolved. The CDR3 region has the DNA TGTGCCAGCAGCTTCAGGACCGGGGAGCTGTTTTTT. Its translation is CASSFRTGELFF.